The 11 T cell receptor beta chains below all came from one sample that was sequenced in a study of cytomegalovirus exposure and HLA in healthy donors. PCR used 60 Vbeta primers and 13 Jbeta primers. Some clones are missing from TCRdb's copy, which holds only in-frame ones; the method was immunoSEQ multiplex PCR. The sample shows 95,000 to 100,000 clones, roughly 82% of them seen only once. The specimen sequenced was PBMCs. The receptors were gathered from a man aged 50 to 59 in good health and CMV-seronegative.

The V gene is TRBV19, the J gene TRBJ2-7; the D is unclear. Trimming shortened V by 7 bases and J by 3 bases, and 13 bases separated the two germline ends. Germline CDR1 and CDR2: LNHDA and SQIVND (reference sequence). CDR3 length: 13 amino acids. The CDR3 protein is CASTPAGGYEQYF. The DNA of the CDR3 is TGTGCCAGTACCCCGGCCGGCGGCTACGAGCAGTACTTC.

V is TRBV5-5 and J is TRBJ1-1; 8 bases align to TRBD1. The CDR3 extends over 15 amino acids. The germline gives CDR1 SGHKS, CDR2 YYEKEE (reference sequence). V shed 2 bases, J shed 2 bases, and the junction held 5 bases outside the gene matches. The DNA for the CDR3 is TGTGCCAGCAGCTTCGGAGACAGGGGAAACACTGAAGCTTTCTTT. Amino acid sequence: CASSFGDRGNTEAFF.

Only one count was recorded for this clone. The rearrangement joins TRBV7-2 to TRBJ2-1, with D uncertain. The CDR3 sequence is 16 residues long. Between the trimmed V and J ends, which lost 2 bases and 0 bases, there was a span of 11 bases. CDR1 is SGHTA, CDR2 FQGNSA, per germline. CDR3 nucleotides: TGTGCCAGCAGCTTACTCCCCAAGAGCTCCTACAATGAGCAGTTCTTC. It is translated as CASSLLPKSSYNEQFF.

This clone appeared once. The V and J genes are TRBV19 and TRBJ2-1, with 8 nucleotides matching TRBD2. From germline, CDR1 is LNHDA and CDR2 SQIVND (reference sequence). V shed 9 bases, J shed 8 bases, and the junction held 12 bases outside the gene matches. CDR3 length equals 14 residues. The CDR3 DNA sequence: TGTGCCAGCAGCCGGGAGGGCGGGTTCGATGAGCAGTTCTTC. It yields the protein CASSREGGFDEQFF. The variable domain in full, completed from reference TRBV19 and TRBJ2-1, reads DGGITQSPKYLFRKEGQNVTLSCEQNLNHDAMYWYRQDPGQGLRLIYYSQIVNDFQKGDIAEGYSVSREKKESFPLTVTSAQKNPTAFYLCASSREGGFDEQFFGPGTRLTVL.

This chain uses TRBV6-1 with TRBJ2-1, with 11 bases aligning to TRBD1. The CDR3 length is 16 residues. V lost 4 bases and J lost 7; bases outside the gene matches: 9. Germline V gene lookup returns CDR1 MNHNS and CDR2 SASEGT. DNA of the CDR3: TGTGCCAGCAGTGGCCAACTCGGGACAGGGGGGAATGAGCAGTTCTTC. This gives the protein CASSGQLGTGGNEQFF.

This clone has just a few counts. The CDR3 DNA reads TGTGCCAGCAGCGTGACGGCGGGAGGGTTAGATGAGCAGTTCTTC. It encodes CASSVTAGGLDEQFF. The chain employs TRBV9 and TRBJ2-1; 9 nucleotides line up with TRBD2. The trim removed 2 bases at V and 8 bases at J, leaving 8 bases unmatched. Germline-derived CDR1 and CDR2 are SGDLS and YYNGEE. The CDR3 is 15 amino acids. The variable domain in full, with the rest retrieved from reference TRBV9 and TRBJ2-1, is DSGVTQTPKHLITATGQRVTLRCSPRSGDLSVYWYQQSLDQGLQFLIQYYNGEERAKGNILERFSAQQFPDLHSELNLSSLELGDSALYFCASSVTAGGLDEQFFGPGTRLTVL.

This clone was seen only a few times. This sequence joins TRBV25-1 and TRBJ2-5, with a tentative D call TRBD2 (7 bases). In germline, CDR1 is MGHDK, CDR2 SYGVNS. CDR3 size: 15 residues. V lost 0 bases to trimming and J lost 1 base, with 9 bases between them. The CDR3 spells CASSEYGGPQETQYF. DNA for the CDR3: TGTGCCAGCAGTGAATACGGGGGGCCCCAAGAGACCCAGTACTTC.

The chain employs TRBV16 and TRBJ1-5, with D maybe TRBD1 (6 bases). The CDR3 is 14 residues long. The germline gives CDR1 KGHSY, CDR2 FQNENV. Trimming removed 2 bases at V and 7 bases at J, with 12 bases between. CDR3 residues: CASSQTGRGQPQHF. Written as DNA, the CDR3 is TGTGCCAGCAGCCAAACAGGGAGGGGGCAGCCCCAGCATTTT.

The CDR3 DNA reads TGTGCCAGCAGCTTGAACAGGGGTGTCCCTGAAGCTTTCTTT. Protein sequence: CASSLNRGVPEAFF. V is TRBV28 and J is TRBJ1-1, with 7 nucleotides matching TRBD1. In germline, CDR1 is MDHEN, CDR2 SYDVKM. V trimming: 6 bases; J trimming: 6 bases; junction bases outside the gene matches: 10. The CDR3 loop spans 14 amino acids.

This sequence joins TRBV19 and TRBJ2-1, with TRBD2 identical over 7 bases. The V gene end was trimmed by 3 bases and the J gene end by 6 bases; junction bases not matched to a gene: 14. Germline assignment: CDR1 LNHDA and CDR2 SQIVND (reference sequence). The CDR3 loop spans 17 amino acids. The CDR3 nucleotides are TGTGCCAGTAGTATCGACCGAGGGACTACAGGATTCAATGAGCAGTTCTTC. Translating gives CASSIDRGTTGFNEQFF.

The genes are TRBV30 and TRBJ1-2; 8 nucleotides align to TRBD1. Trimming removed 6 bases from V and 4 bases from J; junction bases left unmatched: 4. This CDR3 is 12 amino acids long. Germline V gene lookup returns CDR1 GTSNPN and CDR2 SVGIG (reference sequence). CDR3 sequence (DNA): TGTGCCTGCAGGGGGCTTAGCTATGGCTACACCTTC. Amino acids: CACRGLSYGYTF. The whole variable domain, filled in from reference TRBV30 and TRBJ1-2, reads SQTIHQWPATLVQPVGSPLSLECTVEGTSNPNLYWYRQAAGRGLQLLFYSVGIGQISSEVPQNLSASRPQDRQFILSSKKLLLSDSGFYLCACRGLSYGYTFGSGTRLTVV.